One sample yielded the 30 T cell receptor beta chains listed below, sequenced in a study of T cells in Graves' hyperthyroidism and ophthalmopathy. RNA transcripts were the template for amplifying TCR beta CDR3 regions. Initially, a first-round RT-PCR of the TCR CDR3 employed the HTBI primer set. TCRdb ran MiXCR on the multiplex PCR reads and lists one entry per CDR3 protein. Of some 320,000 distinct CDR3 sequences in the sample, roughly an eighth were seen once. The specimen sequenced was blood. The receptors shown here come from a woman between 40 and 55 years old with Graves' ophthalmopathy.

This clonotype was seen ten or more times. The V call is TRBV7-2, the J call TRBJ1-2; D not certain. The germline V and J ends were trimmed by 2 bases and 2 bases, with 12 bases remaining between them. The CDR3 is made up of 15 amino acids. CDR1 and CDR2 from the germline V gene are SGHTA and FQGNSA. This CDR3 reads CASSLLPTLNYGYTF. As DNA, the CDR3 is TGTGCCAGCAGCTTATTGCCCACTTTGAACTATGGCTACACCTTC.

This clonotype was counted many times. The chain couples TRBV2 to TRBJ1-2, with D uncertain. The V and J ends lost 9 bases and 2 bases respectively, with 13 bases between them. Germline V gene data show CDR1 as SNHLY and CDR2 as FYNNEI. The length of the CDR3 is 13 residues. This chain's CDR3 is CASSTPGNYGYTF. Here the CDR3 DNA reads TGTGCCAGTTCGACTCCCGGGAACTATGGCTACACCTTC.

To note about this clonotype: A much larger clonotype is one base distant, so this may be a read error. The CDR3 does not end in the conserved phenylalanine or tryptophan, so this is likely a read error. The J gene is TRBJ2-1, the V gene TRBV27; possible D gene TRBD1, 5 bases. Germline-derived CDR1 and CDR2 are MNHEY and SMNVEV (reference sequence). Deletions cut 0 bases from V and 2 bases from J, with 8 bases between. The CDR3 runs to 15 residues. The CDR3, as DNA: TGTGCCAGCAGTTTATCTCGACAGACCTACAATGAGCAGTTCCTC. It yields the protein CASSLSRQTYNEQFL.

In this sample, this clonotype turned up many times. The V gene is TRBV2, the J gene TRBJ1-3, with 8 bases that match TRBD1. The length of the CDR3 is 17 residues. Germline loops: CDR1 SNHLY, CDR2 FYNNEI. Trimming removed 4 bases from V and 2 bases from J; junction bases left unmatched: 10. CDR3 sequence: CASSGTGRFLPGNTIYF. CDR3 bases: TGTGCCAGCAGTGGGACAGGGCGCTTCCTCCCTGGAAACACCATATATTTT. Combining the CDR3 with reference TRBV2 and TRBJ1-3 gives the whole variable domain EPEVTQTPSHQVTQMGQEVILRCVPISNHLYFYWYRQILGQKVEFLVSFYNNEISEKSEIFDDQFSVERPDGSNFTLKIRSTKLEDSAMYFCASSGTGRFLPGNTIYFGEGSWLTVV.

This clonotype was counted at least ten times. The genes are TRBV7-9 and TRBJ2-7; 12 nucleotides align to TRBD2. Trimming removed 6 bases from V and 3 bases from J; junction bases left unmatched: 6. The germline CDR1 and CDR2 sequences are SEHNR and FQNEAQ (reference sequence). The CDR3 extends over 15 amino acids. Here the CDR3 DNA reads TGTGCCAGCAGACCCGGGACTAGCGGGTTCTACGAGCAGTACTTC. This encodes CASRPGTSGFYEQYF.

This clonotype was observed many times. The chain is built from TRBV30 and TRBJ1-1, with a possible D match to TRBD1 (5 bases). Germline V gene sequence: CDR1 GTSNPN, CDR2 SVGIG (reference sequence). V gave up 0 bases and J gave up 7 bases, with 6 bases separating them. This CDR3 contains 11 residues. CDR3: CAWSVGGEAFF. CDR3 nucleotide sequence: TGTGCCTGGAGTGTTGGGGGTGAAGCTTTCTTT. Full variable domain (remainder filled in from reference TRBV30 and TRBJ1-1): SQTIHQWPATLVQPVGSPLSLECTVEGTSNPNLYWYRQAAGRGLQLLFYSVGIGQISSEVPQNLSASRPQDRQFILSSKKLLLSDSGFYLCAWSVGGEAFFGQGTRLTVV.

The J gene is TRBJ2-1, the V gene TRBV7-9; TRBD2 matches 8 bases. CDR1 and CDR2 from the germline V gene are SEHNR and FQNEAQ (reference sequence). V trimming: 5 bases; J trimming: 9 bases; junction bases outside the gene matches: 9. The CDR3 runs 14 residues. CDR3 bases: TGTGCCAGCAGCCCCGGGGGGGGCCGGGCTGAGCAGTTCTTC. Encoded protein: CASSPGGGRAEQFF.

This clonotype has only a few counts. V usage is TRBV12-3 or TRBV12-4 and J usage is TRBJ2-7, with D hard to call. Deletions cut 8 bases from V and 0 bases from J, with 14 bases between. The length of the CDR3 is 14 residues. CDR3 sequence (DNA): TGTGCCAGCCCATATCAGGCAAGCTCCTACGAGCAGTACTTC. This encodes CASPYQASSYEQYF.

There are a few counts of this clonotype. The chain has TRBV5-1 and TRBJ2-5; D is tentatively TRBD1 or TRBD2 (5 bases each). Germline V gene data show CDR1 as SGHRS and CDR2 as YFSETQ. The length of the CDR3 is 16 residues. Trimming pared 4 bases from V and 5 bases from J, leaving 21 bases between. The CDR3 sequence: CASSTGARTQGETQYF. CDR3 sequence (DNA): TGCGCCAGCAGCACCGGGGCGCGGACCCAAGGGGAGACCCAGTACTTC.

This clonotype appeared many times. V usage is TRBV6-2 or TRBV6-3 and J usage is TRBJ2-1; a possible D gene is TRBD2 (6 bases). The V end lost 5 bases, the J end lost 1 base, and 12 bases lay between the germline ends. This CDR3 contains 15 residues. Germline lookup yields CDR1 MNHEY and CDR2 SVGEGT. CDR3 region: CASSPTGSSYNEQFF. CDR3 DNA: TGTGCCAGCAGTCCCACCGGGAGTTCCTACAATGAGCAGTTCTTC.

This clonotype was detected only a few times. In DNA, the CDR3 is TGTGCCAGCAGTGTAGGGGGCGACGTTTGGTCCTACAATGAGCAGTTCTTC. This codes for CASSVGGDVWSYNEQFF. The chain combines TRBV5-4 with TRBJ2-1, with 7 positions matching TRBD1. The length of the CDR3 is 17 residues. Germline-derived CDR1 and CDR2 are SGHNT and YYREEE (reference sequence). J lost 1 base, V lost 5 bases, and 12 bases had no gene match.

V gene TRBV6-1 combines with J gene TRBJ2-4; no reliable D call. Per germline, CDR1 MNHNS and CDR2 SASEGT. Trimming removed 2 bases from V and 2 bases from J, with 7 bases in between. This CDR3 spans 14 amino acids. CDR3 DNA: TGTGCCAGCAGTGAACAATTTACCAAAAACATTCAGTACTTC. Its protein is CASSEQFTKNIQYF.

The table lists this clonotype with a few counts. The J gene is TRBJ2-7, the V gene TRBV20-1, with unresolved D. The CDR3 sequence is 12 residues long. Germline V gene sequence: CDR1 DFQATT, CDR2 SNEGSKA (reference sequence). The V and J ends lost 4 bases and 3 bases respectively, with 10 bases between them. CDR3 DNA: TGCAGTGCTACGCCCGTCGACTACGAGCAGTACTTC. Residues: CSATPVDYEQYF.

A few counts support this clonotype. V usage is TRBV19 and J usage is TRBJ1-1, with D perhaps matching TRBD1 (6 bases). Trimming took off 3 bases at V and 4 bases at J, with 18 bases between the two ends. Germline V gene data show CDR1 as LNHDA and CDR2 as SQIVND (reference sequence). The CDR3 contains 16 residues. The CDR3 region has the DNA TGTGCCAGTAGTATTAATGCGGGGGGGCCGGCCACTGAAGCTTTCTTT. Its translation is CASSINAGGPATEAFF.

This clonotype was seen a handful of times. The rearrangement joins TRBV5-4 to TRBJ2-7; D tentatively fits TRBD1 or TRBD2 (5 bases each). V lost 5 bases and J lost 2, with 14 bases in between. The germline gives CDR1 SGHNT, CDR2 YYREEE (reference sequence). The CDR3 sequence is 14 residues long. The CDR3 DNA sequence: TGTGCCAGCAGTAAGGACCAGGGACCCTACGAGCAGTACTTC. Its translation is CASSKDQGPYEQYF.

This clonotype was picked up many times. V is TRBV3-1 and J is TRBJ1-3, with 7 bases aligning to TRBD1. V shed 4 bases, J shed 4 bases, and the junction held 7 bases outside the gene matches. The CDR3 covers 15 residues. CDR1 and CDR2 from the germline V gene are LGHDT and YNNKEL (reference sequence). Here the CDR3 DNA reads TGTGCCAGCAGCCGGAAGGGGGCTTTGGGAAACACCATATATTTT. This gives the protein CASSRKGALGNTIYF.

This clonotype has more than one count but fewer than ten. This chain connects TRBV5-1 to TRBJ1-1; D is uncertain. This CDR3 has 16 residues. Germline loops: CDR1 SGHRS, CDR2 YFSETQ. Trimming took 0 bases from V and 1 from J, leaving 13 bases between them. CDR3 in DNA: TGCGCCAGCAGCTTGGAGTCGGGGTCAACGAACACTGAAGCTTTCTTT. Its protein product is CASSLESGSTNTEAFF.

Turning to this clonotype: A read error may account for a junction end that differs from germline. For the CDR3, the DNA is TGTGCCTGTAGTCGTAGCGGGGGACCCTACGAGCAGTACTTC. Translating it yields CACSRSGGPYEQYF. The V and J genes are TRBV19 and TRBJ2-7; 9 bases fit TRBD2. CDR3 length: 14 amino acids. CDR1 is LNHDA and CDR2 is SQIVND in the germline V gene (reference sequence). Combining the CDR3 with reference TRBV19 and TRBJ2-7 gives the whole variable domain DGGITQSPKYLFRKEGQNVTLSCEQNLNHDAMYWYRQDPGQGLRLIYYSQIVNDFQKGDIAEGYSVSREKKESFPLTVTSAQKNPTAFYLCACSRSGGPYEQYFGPGTRLTVT.

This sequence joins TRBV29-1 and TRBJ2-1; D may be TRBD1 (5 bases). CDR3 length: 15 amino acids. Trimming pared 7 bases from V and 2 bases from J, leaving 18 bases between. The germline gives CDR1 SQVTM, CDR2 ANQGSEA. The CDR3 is CSGGSVGQTYNEQFF. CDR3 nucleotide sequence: TGCAGCGGGGGCTCGGTGGGCCAAACCTACAATGAGCAGTTCTTC.

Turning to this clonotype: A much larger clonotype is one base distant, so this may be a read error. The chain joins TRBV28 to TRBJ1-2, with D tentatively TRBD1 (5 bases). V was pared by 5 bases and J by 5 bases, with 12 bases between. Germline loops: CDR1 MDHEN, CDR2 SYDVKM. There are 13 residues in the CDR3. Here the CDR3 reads CASSRGHGYGYTF. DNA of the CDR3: TGTGCCAGCAGTCGTGGACATGGGTATGGCTACACCTTC.

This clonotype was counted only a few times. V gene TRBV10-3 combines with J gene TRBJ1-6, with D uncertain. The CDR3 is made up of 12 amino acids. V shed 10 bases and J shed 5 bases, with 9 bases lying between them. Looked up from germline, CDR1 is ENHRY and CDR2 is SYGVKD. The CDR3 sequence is CATAGHNSPLHF. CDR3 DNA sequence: TGTGCCACCGCAGGCCATAATTCACCCCTCCACTTT.

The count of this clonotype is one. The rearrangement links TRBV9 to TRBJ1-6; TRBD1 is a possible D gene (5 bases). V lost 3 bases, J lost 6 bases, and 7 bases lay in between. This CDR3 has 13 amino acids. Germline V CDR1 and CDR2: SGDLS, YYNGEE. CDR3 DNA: TGTGCCAGCAGCGGGACACCTAATTCACCCCTCCACTTT. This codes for CASSGTPNSPLHF.

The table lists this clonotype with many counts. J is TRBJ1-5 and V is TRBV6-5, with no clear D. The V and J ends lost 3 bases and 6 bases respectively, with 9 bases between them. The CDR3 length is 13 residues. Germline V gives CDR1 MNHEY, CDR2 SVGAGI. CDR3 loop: CASSYGPRQPQHF. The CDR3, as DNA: TGTGCCAGCAGTTATGGGCCTCGTCAGCCCCAGCATTTT.

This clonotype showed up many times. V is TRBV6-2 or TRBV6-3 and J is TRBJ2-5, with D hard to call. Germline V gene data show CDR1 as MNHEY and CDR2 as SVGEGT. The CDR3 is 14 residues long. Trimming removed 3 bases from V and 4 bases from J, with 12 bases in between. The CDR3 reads CASSYVGFGETQYF. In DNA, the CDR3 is TGTGCCAGCAGTTATGTAGGGTTTGGAGAGACCCAGTACTTC.

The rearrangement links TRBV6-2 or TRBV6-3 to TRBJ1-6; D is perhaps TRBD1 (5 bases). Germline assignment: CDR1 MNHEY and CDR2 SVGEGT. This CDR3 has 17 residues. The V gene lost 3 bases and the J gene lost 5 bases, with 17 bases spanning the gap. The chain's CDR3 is CASSYFGGGGDNSPLHF. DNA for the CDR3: TGTGCCAGCAGTTATTTTGGGGGGGGTGGGGATAATTCACCCCTCCACTTT.

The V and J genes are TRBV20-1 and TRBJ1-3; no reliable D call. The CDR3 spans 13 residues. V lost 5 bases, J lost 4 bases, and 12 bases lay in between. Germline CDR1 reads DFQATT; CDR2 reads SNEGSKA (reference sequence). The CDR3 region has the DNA TGCAGTGCTCCCGTGGCAGACGGAAACACCATATATTTT. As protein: CSAPVADGNTIYF.

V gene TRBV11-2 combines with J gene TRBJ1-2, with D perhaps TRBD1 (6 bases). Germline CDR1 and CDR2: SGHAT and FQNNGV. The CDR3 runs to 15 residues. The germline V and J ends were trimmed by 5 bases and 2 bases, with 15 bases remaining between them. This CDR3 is CASSPAGTNNYGYTF. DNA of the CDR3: TGTGCCAGCAGCCCAGCCGGGACAAACAACTATGGCTACACCTTC.

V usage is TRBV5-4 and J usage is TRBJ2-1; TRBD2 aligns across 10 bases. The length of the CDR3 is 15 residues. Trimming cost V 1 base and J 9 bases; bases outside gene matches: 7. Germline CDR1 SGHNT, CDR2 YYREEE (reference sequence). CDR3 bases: TGTGCCAGCAGCTTGATGGGACTAGCGAGGGGTGAGCAGTTCTTC. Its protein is CASSLMGLARGEQFF. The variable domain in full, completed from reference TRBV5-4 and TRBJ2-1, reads ETGVTQSPTHLIKTRGQQVTLRCSSQSGHNTVSWYQQALGQGPQFIFQYYREEENGRGNFPPRFSGLQFPNYSSELNVNALELDDSALYLCASSLMGLARGEQFFGPGTRLTVL.

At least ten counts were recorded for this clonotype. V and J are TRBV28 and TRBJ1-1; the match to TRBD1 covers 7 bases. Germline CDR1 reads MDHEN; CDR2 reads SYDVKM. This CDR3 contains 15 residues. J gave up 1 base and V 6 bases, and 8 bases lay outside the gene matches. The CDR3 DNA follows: TGTGCCAGCAGCCGGGACAGTAGAAGGAACACTGAAGCTTTCTTT. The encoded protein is CASSRDSRRNTEAFF.

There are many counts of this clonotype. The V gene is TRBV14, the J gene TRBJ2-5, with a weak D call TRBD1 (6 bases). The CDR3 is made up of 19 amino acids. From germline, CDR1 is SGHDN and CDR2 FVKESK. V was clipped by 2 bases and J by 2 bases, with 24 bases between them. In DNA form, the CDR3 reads TGTGCCAGCAGCCAACTAATTGGCATTGGCTGGACAGTACAAGAGACCCAGTACTTC. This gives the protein CASSQLIGIGWTVQETQYF.